This T cell receptor beta chain comes out of a study of memory CD4+ T cells and cytomegalovirus serostatus. Original methodology: After removing out-of-frame reads, around 2 million distinct TCRbeta sequences remained. This table comes from immunoSEQ multiplex PCR, and its TCRdb copy is limited to in-frame clones, with some not included. V, J and clone size reflect that table, while D and trimming were determined from the DNA. The sample holds almost 55,000 clones; around 78% are singletons and the top ten take under 2%. In this sample, this clone turned up once. The CDR3 loop spans 15 amino acids. Between the trimmed V and J ends, which lost 3 bases and 4 bases, there was a span of 13 bases. Germline CDR1 is LGHNA and CDR2 is YSLEER. The sort gate was single viable CD3+CD4+CD8-CD45RO+ cells for memory CD4+ T cells. Serostatus was set by detecting CMV pp150, pp28, p38, p52 IgG.

J is TRBJ1-3 and V is TRBV4-3, with D perhaps matching TRBD1 (5 bases). The sequenced sample was memory CD4+ T cells from blood. This receptor was taken from an adult in good health and CMV-seronegative. This CDR3 reads CASSQSRVAGNTIYF. In nucleotides, the CDR3 is TGCGCCAGCAGCCAGAGCAGGGTTGCGGGAAACACCATATATTTT.